Each of the 6 T cell receptor beta chains below was sequenced from the same sample in a study of identical twins. A single record per CDR3 protein comes from TCRdb applying MiXCR to the 5' RACE reads. Seen here are under 800,000 distinct CDR3 sequences, 21% observed once, and the top ten hold approximately 4.5%. This sample was also put to use in a study of T cells expressing NK-cell markers.

Specimen: PBMCs. The origin of the receptors is a woman aged 18-29 years in good health.

The rearrangement joins TRBV19 to TRBJ2-7, with TRBD2 identical over 13 bases. Per germline, CDR1 LNHDA and CDR2 SQIVND (reference sequence). This CDR3 contains 15 residues. The V and J ends lost 5 bases and 6 bases, in that order; junction bases with no gene match: 7. The CDR3 DNA follows: TGTGCCAGTAGTGCATCACTAGCGGGAGGGTCCGAGCAGTACTTC. Amino acids: CASSASLAGGSEQYF.

The sample holds one count of this clonotype. The genes are TRBV15 and TRBJ1-1, with a weak D call TRBD1 (5 bases). The CDR3 totals 16 residues. Germline assignment: CDR1 LNHNV and CDR2 YYDKDF (reference sequence). V lost 5 bases to trimming and J lost 0 bases, with 16 bases between them. The CDR3 protein is CATSPRGGFLNTEAFF. DNA of the CDR3: TGTGCCACCAGCCCTAGGGGAGGTTTTTTGAACACTGAAGCTTTCTTT. Variable domain in full (rest from reference TRBV15 and TRBJ1-1): DAMVIQNPRYQVTQFGKPVTLSCSQTLNHNVMYWYQQKSSQAPKLLFHYYDKDFNNEADTPDNFQSRRPNTSFCFLDIRSPGLGDTAMYLCATSPRGGFLNTEAFFGQGTRLTVV.

This clonotype was counted a few times. V and J are TRBV3-1 and TRBJ2-1; TRBD2 aligns across 9 bases. Germline V gives CDR1 LGHDT, CDR2 YNNKEL (reference sequence). The J segment lost 8 bases and the V segment lost 4 bases, leaving 15 bases of the junction unmatched. This CDR3 is 17 amino acids long. The CDR3 DNA follows: TGTGCCAGCAGCCGATATCCAGGTAGCGGGAGTGTCTATGAGCAGTTCTTC. Translation gives CASSRYPGSGSVYEQFF.

CDR3 loop: CSVAGQATYEQYF. In DNA form, the CDR3 reads TGCAGCGTTGCCGGACAGGCGACCTACGAGCAGTACTTC. The chain joins TRBV29-1 to TRBJ2-7; 7 bases are a match to TRBD1. Germline-derived CDR1 and CDR2 are SQVTM and ANQGSEA. V lost 4 bases to trimming and J lost 2 bases; unmatched junction nucleotides: 5. The CDR3 is 13 amino acids.

The chain links TRBV5-1 to TRBJ2-7; a possible D gene is TRBD1 (6 bases). Trimming removed 0 bases at V and 0 bases at J, with 10 bases between. The CDR3 is 15 residues long. CDR1 and CDR2 from the germline V gene are SGHRS and YFSETQ. The CDR3 nucleotides read TGCGCCAGCAGCTTGGGGACAGCTAACTCCTACGAGCAGTACTTC. Protein product: CASSLGTANSYEQYF.

V gene TRBV12-3 or TRBV12-4 combines with J gene TRBJ2-3, with D unresolved. The CDR3 length is 12 residues. The V end was cut by 2 bases, the J end by 6 bases, with 6 bases between. The DNA of the CDR3 is TGTGCCAGCAGTTTATGGGTGGATACGCAGTATTTT. Amino acids: CASSLWVDTQYF.